Shown below are 19 T cell receptor beta chains from a single sample sequenced in a study of T cells in localized non-small cell lung cancer. Sequencing used immunoSEQ multiplex PCR; TCRdb keeps in-frame clones, though not all of them. The sample records tens of thousands of clones, roughly 89% being singletons. The material sequenced was peripheral blood, taken before any cancer treatment. The source of these receptors is a man aged 40 to 69 with stage I squamous cell lung carcinoma.

As to this clone: An end of the junction does not agree with germline; a read error may underlie this. The chain carries TRBV7-9 and TRBJ2-5; 10 nucleotides line up with TRBD1. Per germline, CDR1 SEHNR and CDR2 FQNEAQ (reference sequence). The CDR3 is made up of 13 amino acids. CDR3 sequence reads: CASSSSGQGERHF. The CDR3 region has the DNA TGTGCCAGCAGCTCCTCCGGACAGGGGGAGAGGCACTTC.

The rearrangement joins TRBV7-2 to TRBJ1-5, with a possible D match to TRBD1 (5 bases). Trimming pared 5 bases from V and 1 base from J, leaving 12 bases between. CDR3 length equals 15 residues. Per the germline V gene, CDR1 is SGHTA and CDR2 is FQGNSA. CDR3 in DNA: TGTGCCAGCAGCCGGAGGGGTTTGAGCAATCAGCCCCAGCATTTT. Translation: CASSRRGLSNQPQHF.

V gene TRBV4-1 combines with J gene TRBJ1-1, with 7 bases matching TRBD1. The CDR3 is 13 amino acids. V was clipped by 2 bases and J by 3 bases; unmatched bases: 0. Germline V CDR1 and CDR2: MGHRA, YSYEKL. DNA of the CDR3: TGCGCCAGCAGCCAACAGGGGGACACTGAAGCTTTCTTT. It codes for CASSQQGDTEAFF.

The gene calls are TRBV5-1 and TRBJ2-3; D uncertain. Germline assignment: CDR1 SGHRS and CDR2 YFSETQ. The CDR3 sequence is 13 residues long. Trimming shortened V by 3 bases and J by 1 base, and 6 bases separated the two germline ends. CDR3 sequence reads: CASSSPGTDTQYF. CDR3 DNA sequence: TGCGCCAGCAGCTCCCCGGGCACAGATACGCAGTATTTT. The full variable domain, its missing parts supplied by reference TRBV5-1 and TRBJ2-3, is KAGVTQTPRYLIKTRGQQVTLSCSPISGHRSVSWYQQTPGQGLQFLFEYFSETQRNKGNFPGRFSGRQFSNSRSEMNVSTLELGDSALYLCASSSPGTDTQYFGPGTRLTVL.

In this sample, this clone turned up a few times. The chain has TRBV2 and TRBJ1-2; a weak D match, TRBD1 (5 bases). The germline V gene encodes CDR1 SNHLY and CDR2 FYNNEI. Trimming left V 2 bases short and J 4 bases short, with 11 bases between. The CDR3 is made up of 14 amino acids. In DNA, the CDR3 is TGTGCCAGCAGTGAACGCAGGGAGGCCTATGGCTACACCTTC. Amino acids: CASSERREAYGYTF.

V gene TRBV28 combines with J gene TRBJ1-1; maybe TRBD1 (5 bases). Trimming cost V 5 bases and J 3 bases, with 16 bases left between them. Germline V CDR1 and CDR2: MDHEN, SYDVKM. The CDR3 consists of 15 residues. As DNA, the CDR3 is TGTGCCAGCAGTCCCCTGGACACCCTGTACACTGAAGCTTTCTTT. Encoded protein: CASSPLDTLYTEAFF.

J is TRBJ1-2 and V is TRBV11-2, with TRBD1 as a possible D gene (5 bases). This CDR3 comprises 15 residues. Deletions cut 2 bases from V and 0 bases from J, with 10 bases between. The germline gives CDR1 SGHAT, CDR2 FQNNGV. The chain's CDR3 is CASSLTGLSNYGYTF. CDR3 coding DNA: TGTGCCAGCAGCTTAACAGGCTTATCTAACTATGGCTACACCTTC.

This clone occurred a few times. CDR3 region: CASSYWGEAFF. CDR3 nucleotides: TGTGCCAGCAGTTATTGGGGTGAAGCTTTCTTT. The V gene is TRBV6-5, the J gene TRBJ1-1; no firm D call. This CDR3 is built from 11 residues. V was cut by 3 bases and J by 7 bases, with 6 bases left in between. Germline CDR1 is MNHEY and CDR2 is SVGAGI.

The chain employs TRBV19 and TRBJ1-2; a possible D gene is TRBD1 (6 bases). This CDR3 is 15 amino acids long. Per germline, CDR1 LNHDA and CDR2 SQIVND (reference sequence). The V end lost 4 bases, the J end lost 2 bases, and 14 bases lay between the germline ends. The CDR3 DNA is TGTGCCAGTAGTACCCAGGGGACATTCAACTATGGCTACACCTTC. This translates into CASSTQGTFNYGYTF. Full variable domain (missing parts from reference TRBV19 and TRBJ1-2): DGGITQSPKYLFRKEGQNVTLSCEQNLNHDAMYWYRQDPGQGLRLIYYSQIVNDFQKGDIAEGYSVSREKKESFPLTVTSAQKNPTAFYLCASSTQGTFNYGYTFGSGTRLTVV.

This clone came up a few times. The rearrangement uses TRBV7-9 and TRBJ1-2; D perhaps matches TRBD1 (5 bases). CDR1 SEHNR and CDR2 FQNEAQ come from the germline V gene (reference sequence). This CDR3 region has 15 residues. With 5 bases removed from V and 6 bases from J, the gap between germline ends came to 19 bases. This CDR3 is CASSGRDSRSNGYTF. The CDR3 bases are TGTGCCAGCAGCGGTCGGGACTCCCGGTCTAATGGCTACACCTTC.

V and J are TRBV5-1 and TRBJ2-5; 11 bases are shared with TRBD1. With V trimmed by 3 bases and J by 4 bases, 2 bases remained unmatched. The CDR3 is 14 residues long. Germline CDR1 reads SGHRS; CDR2 reads YFSETQ. The CDR3 DNA follows: TGCGCCAGCAGCTGGACAGGGGGCAGAGAGACCCAGTACTTC. Its protein is CASSWTGGRETQYF. Drawing the rest from reference TRBV5-1 and TRBJ2-5, the complete variable domain is KAGVTQTPRYLIKTRGQQVTLSCSPISGHRSVSWYQQTPGQGLQFLFEYFSETQRNKGNFPGRFSGRQFSNSRSEMNVSTLELGDSALYLCASSWTGGRETQYFGPGTRLLVL.

This sequence joins TRBV5-1 and TRBJ2-1, with 11 bases matching TRBD2. CDR3 length: 16 amino acids. V lost 2 bases to trimming and J lost 7 bases; unmatched junction nucleotides: 8. CDR1 and CDR2 (germline): SGHRS, YFSETQ. The CDR3 DNA reads TGCGCCAGCAGCTTCCTAGCGGGGGGCTTAGGGAATGAGCAGTTCTTC. Translating it yields CASSFLAGGLGNEQFF.

The chain has TRBV9 and TRBJ1-1, with D tentatively TRBD1 (6 bases). With 4 bases removed from V and 5 bases from J, the gap between germline ends came to 12 bases. The CDR3 covers 13 residues. The germline V gene encodes CDR1 SGDLS and CDR2 YYNGEE. The CDR3 protein is CASSYSGATEAFF. In DNA, the CDR3 is TGTGCCAGCAGCTACTCAGGGGCGACTGAAGCTTTCTTT.

The chain employs TRBV18 and TRBJ2-1, with 11 bases lining up with TRBD1. Germline trimming cut 6 bases from V and 9 bases from J; bases unmatched to any gene: 7. This CDR3 has 14 residues. Germline lookup yields CDR1 KGHSH and CDR2 LQKENI. The CDR3 DNA follows: TGTGCCAGCTCTGGGACAGGGGGTAGTGGTGAGCAGTTCTTC. Translation: CASSGTGGSGEQFF. The full variable domain, its missing parts supplied by reference TRBV18 and TRBJ2-1, is NAGVMQNPRHLVRRRGQEARLRCSPMKGHSHVYWYRQLPEEGLKFMVYLQKENIIDESGMPKERFSAEFPKEGPSILRIQQVVRGDSAAYFCASSGTGGSGEQFFGPGTRLTVL.

The rearrangement links TRBV9 to TRBJ2-7; tentatively, D is TRBD1 (6 bases). V was pared by 2 bases and J by 2 bases, with 17 bases between. The CDR3 runs 16 residues. In germline, CDR1 is SGDLS, CDR2 YYNGEE. CDR3 nucleotide sequence: TGTGCCAGCAGCGTCGGGCCAGGGGCACATACCTACGAGCAGTACTTC. Its translation is CASSVGPGAHTYEQYF. Full variable domain (outside the CDR3, taken from reference TRBV9 and TRBJ2-7): DSGVTQTPKHLITATGQRVTLRCSPRSGDLSVYWYQQSLDQGLQFLIQYYNGEERAKGNILERFSAQQFPDLHSELNLSSLELGDSALYFCASSVGPGAHTYEQYFGPGTRLTVT.

CDR3 nucleotide sequence: TGTGCCAGCAGTTTCATGGGGGGGAGTTTCCGCGAGCAGTACTTC. Amino acid sequence: CASSFMGGSFREQYF. The V call is TRBV27, the J call TRBJ2-7, with 7 bases fitting TRBD2. Trimming removed 3 bases from V and 6 bases from J; junction bases left unmatched: 11. This CDR3 region has 15 residues. The germline V gene has CDR1 MNHEY and CDR2 SMNVEV (reference sequence).

J is TRBJ2-1 and V is TRBV6-6; D may be TRBD1 or TRBD2 (5 bases each). The CDR3 is 15 residues long. The V end lost 2 bases, the J end lost 4 bases, and 12 bases lay between the germline ends. Germline V CDR1 and CDR2: MNHNY, SVGAGI (reference sequence). The CDR3 bases are TGTGCCAGCAGTTACGGGCAGGGAGAGTACAATGAGCAGTTCTTC. The encoded protein is CASSYGQGEYNEQFF.

This clone was recorded only once. The gene calls are TRBV10-2 and TRBJ1-1; tentatively, D is TRBD1 (5 bases). Trimming cost V 3 bases and J 4 bases, with 12 bases left between them. The CDR3 runs 14 residues. Germline V gene sequence: CDR1 WSHSY, CDR2 SAAADI. Here the CDR3 reads CASSDPAGSTEAFF. The CDR3 nucleotides read TGCGCCAGCAGTGACCCTGCAGGGAGCACTGAAGCTTTCTTT.

The J gene is TRBJ1-2, the V gene TRBV5-4; a weak D match, TRBD1 (5 bases). With 0 bases removed from V and 8 bases from J, the gap between germline ends came to 8 bases. Germline assignment: CDR1 SGHNT and CDR2 YYREEE (reference sequence). This CDR3 region has 12 residues. The CDR3 sequence: CASSLDRMGYTF. As DNA, the CDR3 is TGTGCCAGCAGCTTGGACAGGATGGGCTACACCTTC.